This T cell receptor (beta chain) appears in the sequencing data of a study of cytomegalovirus exposure and HLA in healthy donors. Whole-study results and caveats: A later analysis linked a missense variant in DCLRE1C to the trimming of TCR beta V and J genes.

CDR1 and CDR2 (germline): KGHSH, LQKENI. The CDR3 sequence is 15 residues long. The V segment lost 8 bases and the J segment 6 bases; nucleotides outside the gene matches: 8. Concerning this clone itself: No antigen is known for it.

Primers for the PCR totalled 60 Vbeta and 13 Jbeta. Assay: immunoSEQ multiplex PCR; the TCRdb copy retains only in-frame clones and omits some. The sample contains 110,000 to 150,000 clones, roughly 76% of which appear only once. This TCR was recovered from a young man in good health and CMV-seronegative. The sample was PBMCs. The chain recombines TRBV18 with TRBJ1-6, with TRBD1 matching 9 bases. CDR3: CASTRTGGTNSPLHF. The CDR3 DNA follows: TGTGCCAGCACACGCACAGGGGGCACTAATTCACCCCTCCACTTT.